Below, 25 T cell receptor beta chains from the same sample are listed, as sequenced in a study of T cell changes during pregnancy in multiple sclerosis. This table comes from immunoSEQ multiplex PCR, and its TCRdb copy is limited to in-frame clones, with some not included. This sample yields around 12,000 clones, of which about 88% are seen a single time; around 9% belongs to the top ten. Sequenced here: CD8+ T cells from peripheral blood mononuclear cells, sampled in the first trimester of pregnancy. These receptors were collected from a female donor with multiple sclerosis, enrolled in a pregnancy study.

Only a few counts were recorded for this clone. CDR3: CTSSHPTSTSTDTQYF. The CDR3 coding sequence is TGCACCAGCAGCCATCCGACTAGCACTAGCACAGATACGCAGTATTTT. The chain is built from TRBV1 and TRBJ2-3; TRBD2, the table's D call, lacks a check against the DNA. TRBV1 counts as a pseudogene. The CDR3 covers 16 residues.

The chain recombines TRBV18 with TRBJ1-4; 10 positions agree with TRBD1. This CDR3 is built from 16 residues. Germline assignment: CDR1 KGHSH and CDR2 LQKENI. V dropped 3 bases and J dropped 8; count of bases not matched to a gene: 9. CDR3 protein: CASSPRGTGEKEKLFF. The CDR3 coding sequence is TGTGCCAGCTCACCGCGAGGGACAGGGGAAAAGGAAAAACTGTTTTTT.

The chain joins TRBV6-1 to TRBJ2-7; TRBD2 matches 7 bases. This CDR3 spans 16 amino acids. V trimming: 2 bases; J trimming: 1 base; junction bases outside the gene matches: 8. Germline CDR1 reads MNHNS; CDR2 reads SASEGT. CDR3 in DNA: TGTGCCAGCAGTGAAAACGAAGGACTAGGGTCCTACGAGCAGTACTTC. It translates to CASSENEGLGSYEQYF.

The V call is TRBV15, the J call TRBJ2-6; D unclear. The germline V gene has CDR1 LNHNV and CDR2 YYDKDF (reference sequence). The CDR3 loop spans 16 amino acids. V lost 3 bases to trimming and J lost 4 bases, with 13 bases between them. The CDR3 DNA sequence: TGTGCCACCAGCAGGGGCAGAGAGTCAGGGGCCAACGTCCTGACTTTC. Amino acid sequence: CATSRGRESGANVLTF.

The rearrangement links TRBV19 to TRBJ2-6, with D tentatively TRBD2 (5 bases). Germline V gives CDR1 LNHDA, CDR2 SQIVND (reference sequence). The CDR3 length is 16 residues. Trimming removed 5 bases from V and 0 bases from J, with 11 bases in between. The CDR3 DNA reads TGTGCCAGTAGTGGAGGTGTGGGCTCTGGGGCCAACGTCCTGACTTTC. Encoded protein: CASSGGVGSGANVLTF.

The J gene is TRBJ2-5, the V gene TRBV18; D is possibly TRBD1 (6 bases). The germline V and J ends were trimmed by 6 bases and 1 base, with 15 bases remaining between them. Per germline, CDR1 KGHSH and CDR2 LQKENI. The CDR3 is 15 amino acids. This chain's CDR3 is CASSMNQGIQETQYF. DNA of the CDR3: TGTGCCAGCTCTATGAATCAGGGGATCCAAGAGACCCAGTACTTC.

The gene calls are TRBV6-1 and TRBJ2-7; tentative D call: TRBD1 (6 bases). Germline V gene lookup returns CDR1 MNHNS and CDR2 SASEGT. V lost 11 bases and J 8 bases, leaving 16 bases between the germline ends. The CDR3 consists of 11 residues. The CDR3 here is CAGITGNQQYF. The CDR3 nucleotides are TGTGCCGGAATAACAGGGAACCAGCAGTACTTC.

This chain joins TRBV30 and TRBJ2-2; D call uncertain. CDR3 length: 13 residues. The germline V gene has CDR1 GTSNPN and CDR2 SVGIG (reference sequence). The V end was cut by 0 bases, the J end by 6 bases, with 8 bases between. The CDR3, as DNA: TGTGCCTGGAGTGTGTTAGTTCCCGGGGAGCTGTTTTTT. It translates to CAWSVLVPGELFF.

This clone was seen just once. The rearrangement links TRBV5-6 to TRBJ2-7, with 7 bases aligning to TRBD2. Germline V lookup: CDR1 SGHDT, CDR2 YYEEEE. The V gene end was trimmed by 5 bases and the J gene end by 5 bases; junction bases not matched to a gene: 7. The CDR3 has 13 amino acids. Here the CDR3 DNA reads TGTGCCAGCAGTCCGATGGGAGGGAACGAGCAGTACTTC. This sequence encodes CASSPMGGNEQYF.

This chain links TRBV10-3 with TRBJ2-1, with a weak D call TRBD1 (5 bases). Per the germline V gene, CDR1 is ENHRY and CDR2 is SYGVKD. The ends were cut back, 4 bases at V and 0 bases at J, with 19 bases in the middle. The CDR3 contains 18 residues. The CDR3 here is CAISGGGAGTISYNEQFF. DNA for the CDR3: TGTGCCATCAGTGGGGGCGGAGCAGGCACAATCTCCTACAATGAGCAGTTCTTC.

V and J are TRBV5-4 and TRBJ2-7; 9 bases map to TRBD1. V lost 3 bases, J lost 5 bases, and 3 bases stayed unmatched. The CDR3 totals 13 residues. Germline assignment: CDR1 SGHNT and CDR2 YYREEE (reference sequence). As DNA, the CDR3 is TGTGCCAGCAGCTGGGACAGGGCAAACGAGCAGTACTTC. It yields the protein CASSWDRANEQYF. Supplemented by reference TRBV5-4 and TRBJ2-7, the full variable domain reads ETGVTQSPTHLIKTRGQQVTLRCSSQSGHNTVSWYQQALGQGPQFIFQYYREEENGRGNFPPRFSGLQFPNYSSELNVNALELDDSALYLCASSWDRANEQYFGPGTRLTVT.

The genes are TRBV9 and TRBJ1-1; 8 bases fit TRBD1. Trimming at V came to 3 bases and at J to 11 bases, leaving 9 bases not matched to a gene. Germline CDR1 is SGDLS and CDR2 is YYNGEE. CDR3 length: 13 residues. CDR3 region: CASSGTGGGWAFF. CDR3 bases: TGTGCCAGCAGCGGCACAGGGGGAGGGTGGGCTTTCTTT. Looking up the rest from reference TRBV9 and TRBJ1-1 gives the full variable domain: DSGVTQTPKHLITATGQRVTLRCSPRSGDLSVYWYQQSLDQGLQFLIQYYNGEERAKGNILERFSAQQFPDLHSELNLSSLELGDSALYFCASSGTGGGWAFFGQGTRLTVV.

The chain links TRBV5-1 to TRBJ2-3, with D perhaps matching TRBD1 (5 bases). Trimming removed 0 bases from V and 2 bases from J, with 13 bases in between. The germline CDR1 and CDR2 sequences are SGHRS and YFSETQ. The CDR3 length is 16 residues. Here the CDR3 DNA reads TGCGCCAGCAGCTTGGGGTCAGGGCCCCACACAGATACGCAGTATTTT. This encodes CASSLGSGPHTDTQYF.

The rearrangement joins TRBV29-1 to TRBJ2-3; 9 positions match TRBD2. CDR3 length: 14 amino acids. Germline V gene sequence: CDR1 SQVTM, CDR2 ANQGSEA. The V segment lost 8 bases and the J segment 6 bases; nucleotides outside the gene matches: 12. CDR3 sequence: CSTETSGGPDTQYF. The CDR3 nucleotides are TGCAGCACTGAGACTAGCGGAGGTCCGGATACGCAGTATTTT.

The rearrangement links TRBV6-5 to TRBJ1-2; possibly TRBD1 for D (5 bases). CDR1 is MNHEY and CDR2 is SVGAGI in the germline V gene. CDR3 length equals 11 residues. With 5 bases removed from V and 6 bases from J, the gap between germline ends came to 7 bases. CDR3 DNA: TGTGCCAGCAGTCCAGGGCATGGCTACACCTTC. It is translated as CASSPGHGYTF.

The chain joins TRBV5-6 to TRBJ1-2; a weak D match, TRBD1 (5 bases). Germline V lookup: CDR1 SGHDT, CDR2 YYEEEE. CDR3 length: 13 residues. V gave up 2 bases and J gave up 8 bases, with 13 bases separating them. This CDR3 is CASSLDRVSGYTF. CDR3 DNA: TGTGCCAGCAGCTTAGACAGAGTCAGCGGCTACACCTTC.

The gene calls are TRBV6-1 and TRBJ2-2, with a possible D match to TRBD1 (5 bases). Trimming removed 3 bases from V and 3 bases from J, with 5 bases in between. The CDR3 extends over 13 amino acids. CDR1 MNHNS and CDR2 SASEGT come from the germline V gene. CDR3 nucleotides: TGTGCCAGCAGTGACAGGGACACCGGGGAGCTGTTTTTT. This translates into CASSDRDTGELFF.

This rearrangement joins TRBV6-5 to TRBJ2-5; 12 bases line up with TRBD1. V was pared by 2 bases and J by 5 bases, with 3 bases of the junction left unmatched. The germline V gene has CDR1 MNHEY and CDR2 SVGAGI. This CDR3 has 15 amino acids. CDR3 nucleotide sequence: TGTGCCAGCAGTTACGGGACAGGGGGCTTGGAGACCCAGTACTTC. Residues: CASSYGTGGLETQYF.

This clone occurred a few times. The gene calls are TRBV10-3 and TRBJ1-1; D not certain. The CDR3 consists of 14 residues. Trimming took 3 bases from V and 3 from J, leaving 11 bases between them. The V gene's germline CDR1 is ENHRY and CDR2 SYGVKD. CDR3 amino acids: CAISDLGEDTEAFF. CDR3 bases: TGTGCCATCAGTGATCTCGGGGAGGACACTGAAGCTTTCTTT.

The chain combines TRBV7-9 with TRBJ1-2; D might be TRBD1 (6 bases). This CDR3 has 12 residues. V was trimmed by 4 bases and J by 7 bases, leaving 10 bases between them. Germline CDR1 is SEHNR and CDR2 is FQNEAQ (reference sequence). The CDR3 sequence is CASSSDRRGYTF. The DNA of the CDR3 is TGTGCCAGCAGCTCAGACAGGCGTGGCTACACCTTC.

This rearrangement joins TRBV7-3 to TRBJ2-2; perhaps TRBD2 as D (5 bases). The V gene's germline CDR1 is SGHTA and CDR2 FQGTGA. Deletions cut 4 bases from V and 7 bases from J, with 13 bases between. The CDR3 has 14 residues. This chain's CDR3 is CASSSSHRGGELFF. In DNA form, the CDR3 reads TGTGCCAGCAGCTCAAGCCACCGGGGCGGGGAGCTGTTTTTT.

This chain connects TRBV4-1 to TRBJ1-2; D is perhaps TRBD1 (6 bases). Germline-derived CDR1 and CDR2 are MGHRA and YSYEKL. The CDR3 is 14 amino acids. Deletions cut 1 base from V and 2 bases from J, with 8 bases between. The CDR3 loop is CASSQVTGNYGYTF. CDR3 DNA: TGCGCCAGCAGCCAAGTGACAGGCAACTATGGCTACACCTTC.

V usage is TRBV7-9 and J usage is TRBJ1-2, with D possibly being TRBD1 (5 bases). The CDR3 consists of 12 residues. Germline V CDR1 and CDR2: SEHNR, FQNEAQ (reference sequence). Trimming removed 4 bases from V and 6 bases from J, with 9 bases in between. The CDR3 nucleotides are TGTGCCAGCAGCTCGCAGGGTGATGGCTACACCTTC. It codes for CASSSQGDGYTF.

The CDR3 loop reads CASSTTSGGHYEQYF. The CDR3 DNA reads as TGTGCCAGCAGCACTACTAGCGGGGGGCACTACGAGCAGTACTTC. V is TRBV5-6 and J is TRBJ2-7; the match to TRBD2 covers 12 bases. Germline CDR1 reads SGHDT; CDR2 reads YYEEEE. V was clipped by 4 bases and J by 3 bases; unmatched bases: 5. This CDR3 contains 15 residues.

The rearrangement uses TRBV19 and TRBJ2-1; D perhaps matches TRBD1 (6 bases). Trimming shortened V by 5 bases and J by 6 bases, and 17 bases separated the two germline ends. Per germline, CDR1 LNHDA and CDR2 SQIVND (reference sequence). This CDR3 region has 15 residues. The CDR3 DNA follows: TGTGCCAGTAGTCAAGAGGACAGCTATCTCAATGAGCAGTTCTTC. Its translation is CASSQEDSYLNEQFF.